The rows below give T cell receptor beta chains drawn from one sample of a study of blood T cell repertoires in COVID-19. The table came from immunoSEQ multiplex PCR; TCRdb's copy has only in-frame clones and leaves some out. The data hold fewer than 85,000 clones, with 90% observed a single time. Sequencing was carried out using peripheral blood. The receptors were sampled from a woman between 50 and 59 years old in a cohort sampled during active COVID-19. The CDR3 runs from the conserved cysteine through the conserved F or W. A D gene is named only where the DNA matches it firmly. Expanded clones are given a class, and other clones once, few, many or no size at all.

V gene	J gene	clone size	D gene	CDR3 DNA	CDR3 protein
TRBV28	TRBJ2-5	.	TRBD1	TGTGCCAGCAGCTGGGGACAGGGGTTTGGGGAGACCCAGTACTTC	CASSWGQGFGETQYF
TRBV18	TRBJ2-6	.	TRBD1	TGTGCCAGCTCACCAAGACGCGAGACAGGGTCTGGGGCCAACGTCCTGACTTTC	CASSPRRETGSGANVLTF
TRBV6-5	TRBJ2-3	.	.	TGTGCCAGCAGTTACTCGTATTCTAGCGCCGATACGCAGTATTTT	CASSYSYSSADTQYF
TRBV24-1	TRBJ2-5	.	.	TGTGCCACCAGTGATCCCACAGGGCCTCGGGAGACCCAGTACTTC	CATSDPTGPRETQYF
TRBV5-1	TRBJ2-7	.	.	TGCGCCAGCAGCTCGCCCAGGGTTGATGAGCAGTACTTC	CASSSPRVDEQYF
TRBV6-2/TRBV6-3	TRBJ2-1	.	TRBD1	TGTGCCAGCAGTTATATTGGACAGGGGTCTAATGAGCAGTTCTTC	CASSYIGQGSNEQFF
TRBV3-1/TRBV3-2	TRBJ2-4	.	.	TGTGCCAGCAGCCTGAAGGGCGGGCCCCCGCAAAACATTCAGTACTTC	CASSLKGGPPQNIQYF
TRBV11-3	TRBJ2-1	.	TRBD2	TGTGCCAGCAGCTTAGCGGGAGGGTACAATGAGCAGTTCTTC	CASSLAGGYNEQFF
TRBV4-1	TRBJ2-7	.	TRBD1	TGCGCCAGCAGCCAAGACCAAAGAAGGGGGCTACACGAGCAGTACTTC	CASSQDQRRGLHEQYF
TRBV3-1/TRBV3-2	TRBJ2-1	.	TRBD2	TGTGCCAGCAGCCCGGGACTAGCGGGATGGGATGAGCAGTTCTTC	CASSPGLAGWDEQFF
TRBV11-2	TRBJ1-1	.	TRBD1	TGTGCCAGCAGCTTGGACAGGGCCAGTCCTGAAGCTTTCTTT	CASSLDRASPEAFF
TRBV28	TRBJ2-1	.	TRBD2	TGTGCCAGCAGTCCTCCGGGACTAGCGGTTACCAATGAGCAGTTCTTC	CASSPPGLAVTNEQFF
TRBV3-1/TRBV3-2	TRBJ1-6	.	.	TGTGCCAGCAGCAGGGGAATCGAACCACCCCTCCACTTT	CASSRGIEPPLHF
TRBV14	TRBJ2-3	.	.	TGTGCCAGCAGCTCTCCAGGGGGCACAGATACGCAGTATTTT	CASSSPGGTDTQYF
TRBV27	TRBJ1-1	.	TRBD1	TGTGCCAGCAGTTTACGGCCCACAGGGGAAACTGAAGCTTTCTTT	CASSLRPTGETEAFF
TRBV6-6	TRBJ2-7	once	.	TGTGCCAGCAGTTTAGAGAGGTACTCCTACGAGCAGTACTTC	CASSLERYSYEQYF
TRBV19	TRBJ2-1	.	.	TGTGCCAGTAGTATCCAGGGGAATGAGCAGTTCTTC	CASSIQGNEQFF
TRBV11-2	TRBJ2-7	.	.	TGTGCCAGCAGCTTAGATCCCCTCTTTTCTTACGAGCAGTACTTC	CASSLDPLFSYEQYF
TRBV18	TRBJ1-1	once	.	TGTGCCAGCCACCGGGGGACGCCAACTCAAAACGCTGAAGCTTTCTTT	CASHRGTPTQNAEAFF
TRBV5-1	TRBJ2-2	.	TRBD2	TGCGCCAGCAGGTCCCGCGGGCGGGAGACCGGGGAGCTGTTTTTT	CASRSRGRETGELFF
TRBV27	TRBJ1-5	.	TRBD1	TGTGCCAGCAGTCGTTTCCTGGACCGAGGACAGGGGGTGGATCAGCCCCAGCATTTT	CASSRFLDRGQGVDQPQHF
TRBV28	TRBJ1-1	.	.	TGTGCCAGCAGTTTGGGCCGATATGCTGAAGCTTTCTTT	CASSLGRYAEAFF
TRBV5-4	TRBJ1-1	.	.	TGTGCCAGCAGCTCCCCCCCAACAGGAGAGAACACTGAAGCTTTCTTT	CASSSPPTGENTEAFF
TRBV3-1/TRBV3-2	TRBJ2-2	.	.	TGTGCCAGCAGCCAATCGGGGAACACCGGGGAGCTGTTTTTT	CASSQSGNTGELFF
TRBV5-1	TRBJ1-1	.	TRBD1	TGCGCCAGCAGTTCCGGGACAGAGAACACTGAAGCTTTCTTT	CASSSGTENTEAFF
TRBV28	TRBJ2-1	.	.	TGTGCCAGCAGTTTTGAGGGGGGGCGCCCCTACAATGAGCAGTTCTTC	CASSFEGGRPYNEQFF
TRBV9	TRBJ2-7	.	.	TGTGCCAGCAGCGTACGTCCCGAAAACAGGGTCGAGCAGTACTTC	CASSVRPENRVEQYF
TRBV18	TRBJ1-3	once	TRBD1	TGTGCCAGCTCACCGGGACAGGGTTCTCTCGCTGGAAACACCATATATTTT	CASSPGQGSLAGNTIYF
TRBV11-1	TRBJ2-7	.	TRBD1	TGTGCCAGCAGCTTAGCGGGACAGGGGCTCGAGCAGTACTTC	CASSLAGQGLEQYF
TRBV7-9	TRBJ2-5	.	.	TGTGCCAGCAGCTTAGATGAGGCTCATGAGACCCAGTACTTC	CASSLDEAHETQYF
TRBV28	TRBJ1-2	.	.	TGTGCCAGCAGTCCTGGCGGCCTGGCGGGCTACACCTTC	CASSPGGLAGYTF
TRBV6-6	TRBJ1-2	.	.	TGTGCCAGCAGCCCTCTCACCGGGACAAACTATGGCTACACCTTC	CASSPLTGTNYGYTF
TRBV10-3	TRBJ1-1	.	TRBD1	TGTGCCATCAGTGACCCCGGGACAGGGGTAACTGAAGCTTTCTTT	CAISDPGTGVTEAFF
TRBV28	TRBJ1-2	.	.	TGTGCCAGCAGTTCGGAACAGGGATGGTATGGCTACACCTTC	CASSSEQGWYGYTF
TRBV7-9	TRBJ2-2	.	.	TGTGCCAGCAGCACCGTTAGCGGTACGAACACCGGGGAGCTGTTTTTT	CASSTVSGTNTGELFF
TRBV10-1	TRBJ2-3	.	.	TGCGCCAGCAGTTCAGGGGCCACAGATACGCAGTATTTT	CASSSGATDTQYF
TRBV27	TRBJ2-1	.	.	TGTGCCAGCACCCGCGGCCTCCCGGCGAGCAATGAGCAGTTCTTC	CASTRGLPASNEQFF
TRBV4-1	TRBJ2-3	.	TRBD2	TGCGCCAGCAGCCAAGAGTGGGCAAGCGGGAGTAGCACAGATACGCAGTATTTT	CASSQEWASGSSTDTQYF
TRBV30	TRBJ2-7	few	TRBD2	TGTGCCTGGAGTTTAGGTATCGGGGTTTTGGGCGGGAGACCCTACGAGCAGTACTTC	CAWSLGIGVLGGRPYEQYF
TRBV2	TRBJ1-5	.	.	TGTGCCAGCAGTGAGAGCAGCAATCAGCCCCAGCATTTT	CASSESSNQPQHF
TRBV5-1	TRBJ2-7	.	TRBD2	TGCGCCAGCAGCCCGGGACTAGATTACGAGCAGTACTTC	CASSPGLDYEQYF
TRBV5-4	TRBJ2-5	.	TRBD2	TGTGCCAGCAGCTTGGATAGCGGGAGTGGAGAGACCCAGTACTTC	CASSLDSGSGETQYF
TRBV28	TRBJ2-2	once	.	TGTGCCAGCAGTTCACAGGGCCGGTTAACCGGGGAGCTGTTTTTT	CASSSQGRLTGELFF
TRBV19	TRBJ2-5	.	TRBD1	TGTGCCAGTAGTGTCGGACAGGGAGGCGAGACCCAGTACTTC	CASSVGQGGETQYF